These 20 T cell receptor beta chains came from one sample sequenced in a study of memory CD4+ T cells and cytomegalovirus serostatus. Profiling relied on immunoSEQ multiplex PCR, and the TCRdb table lists in-frame clones only, not all of them. The profile shows some 50,000 clones, around 78% of them singletons. Single viable CD3+CD4+CD8-CD45RO+ cells were sorted as the memory CD4+ T cells. Source material: memory CD4+ T cells from blood. Every receptor here comes from an adult in good health and CMV-seronegative.

V gene TRBV6-6 combines with J gene TRBJ2-3; D gene unclear. The germline V gene has CDR1 MNHNY and CDR2 SVGAGI (reference sequence). Trimming removed 2 bases from V and 2 bases from J, with 2 bases in between. The CDR3 has 12 amino acids. CDR3 sequence (DNA): TGTGCCAGCAGTTACCTCACAGATACGCAGTATTTT. Translation: CASSYLTDTQYF.

V usage is TRBV11-2 and J usage is TRBJ2-3; 8 positions match TRBD2. V lost 3 bases to trimming and J lost 3 bases; unmatched junction nucleotides: 5. Germline V gives CDR1 SGHAT, CDR2 FQNNGV. The length of the CDR3 is 15 residues. The CDR3 loop is CASSFSAGVTDTQYF. In nucleotides, the CDR3 is TGTGCCAGCAGCTTCTCAGCGGGGGTTACAGATACGCAGTATTTT.

V gene TRBV5-4 combines with J gene TRBJ2-7; 8 bases are shared with TRBD1. The junction had 9 bases not matched to a gene; V was cut back by 4 bases and J by 3 bases. Germline lookup yields CDR1 SGHNT and CDR2 YYREEE (reference sequence). This CDR3 is 15 amino acids long. CDR3 region: CASSIGTGTIYEQYF. The CDR3 DNA sequence: TGTGCCAGCAGCATCGGGACAGGTACCATCTACGAGCAGTACTTC.

This clone was observed a handful of times. The chain has TRBV28 and TRBJ2-7, with D possibly matching TRBD2 (6 bases). Germline CDR1 reads MDHEN; CDR2 reads SYDVKM. V gave up 9 bases and J gave up 0 bases, with 15 bases separating them. This CDR3 region has 14 residues. In DNA, the CDR3 is TGTGCCAGTATCGGGAGCGATCGCTCCTACGAGCAGTACTTC. Protein: CASIGSDRSYEQYF. Based on the CDR3 plus reference TRBV28 and TRBJ2-7, the full variable domain is DVKVTQSSRYLVKRTGEKVFLECVQDMDHENMFWYRQDPGLGLRLIYFSYDVKMKEKGDIPEGYSVSREKKERFSLILESASTNQTSMYLCASIGSDRSYEQYFGPGTRLTVT.

Details on this clone: Other DNA sequences in the same sample also yield this CDR3. The V gene is TRBV6-1, the J gene TRBJ2-6, with D unclear. CDR1 is MNHNS, CDR2 SASEGT, per germline. V lost 6 bases, J lost 0 bases, and 9 bases lay in between. The CDR3 loop spans 15 amino acids. As DNA, the CDR3 is TGTGCCAGCAGAACCGGCGGCTCTGGGGCCAACGTCCTGACTTTC. It specifies CASRTGGSGANVLTF.

The gene calls are TRBV19 and TRBJ2-3; TRBD2 aligns across 8 bases. The J segment lost 3 bases and the V segment lost 1 base, leaving 3 bases of the junction unmatched. CDR3 length equals 15 residues. Germline assignment: CDR1 LNHDA and CDR2 SQIVND (reference sequence). In nucleotides, the CDR3 is TGTGCCAGTAGTATAGGTCCGGGGGGGACAGATACGCAGTATTTT. As protein: CASSIGPGGTDTQYF.

This clone has a single count. This chain links TRBV6-1 with TRBJ2-7; the D gene could be TRBD1 or TRBD2 (6 bases each). The CDR3 covers 15 residues. The germline gives CDR1 MNHNS, CDR2 SASEGT. The V end lost 5 bases, the J end lost 3 bases, and 17 bases lay between the germline ends. For the CDR3, the DNA is TGTGCCAGCAGTCCTTGGGCGGGACATCTCTACGAGCAGTACTTC. This codes for CASSPWAGHLYEQYF.

The rearrangement uses TRBV29-1 and TRBJ2-7; D gene ambiguous. The length of the CDR3 is 11 residues. Germline V gene lookup returns CDR1 SQVTM and CDR2 ANQGSEA. V lost 0 bases and J 7 bases, leaving 7 bases between the germline ends. In DNA, the CDR3 is TGCAGCGTTGAAGACCCCGCAGAGCAGTACTTC. Its protein is CSVEDPAEQYF.

The chain links TRBV9 to TRBJ2-2, with D tentatively TRBD1 (6 bases). This CDR3 contains 15 residues. Germline-derived CDR1 and CDR2 are SGDLS and YYNGEE. The V end was cut by 0 bases, the J end by 4 bases, with 10 bases between. The CDR3 region is CASSVEAGVTGELFF. The CDR3 nucleotides read TGTGCCAGCAGCGTAGAGGCAGGGGTCACCGGGGAGCTGTTTTTT.

The chain employs TRBV21-1 and TRBJ2-3; TRBD2 reflects the table's D call only, with no check against the DNA. TRBV21-1 is a pseudogene locus. There are 17 residues in the CDR3. The CDR3 region has the DNA TGTGCCAGCAGGGAAAAGACGCTAGCGGGAGTGGGGGATACGCAGTATTTT. Translated, it gives CASREKTLAGVGDTQYF.

V usage is TRBV11-2 and J usage is TRBJ2-3; D is unresolved. Per germline, CDR1 SGHAT and CDR2 FQNNGV. This CDR3 has 15 residues. Trimming shortened V by 0 bases and J by 0 bases, and 7 bases separated the two germline ends. The DNA of the CDR3 is TGTGCCAGCAGCTTAGATCCCCGGAGCACAGATACGCAGTATTTT. It yields the protein CASSLDPRSTDTQYF. Based on the CDR3 plus reference TRBV11-2 and TRBJ2-3, the full variable domain is EAGVAQSPRYKIIEKRQSVAFWCNPISGHATLYWYQQILGQGPKLLIQFQNNGVVDDSQLPKDRFSAERLKGVDSTLKIQPAKLEDSAVYLCASSLDPRSTDTQYFGPGTRLTVL.

The chain is built from TRBV5-1 and TRBJ2-2; possibly TRBD2 for D (5 bases). From germline, CDR1 is SGHRS and CDR2 YFSETQ. Trimming stripped 1 base from V and 4 bases from J, with 14 bases between. CDR3 length: 16 amino acids. CDR3 sequence (DNA): TGCGCCAGCAGCTTGTCAGCAAACCGGGGCACCGGGGAGCTGTTTTTT. It codes for CASSLSANRGTGELFF.

This clone came up once. The V and J genes are TRBV5-8 and TRBJ2-2; 11 bases agree with TRBD2. The CDR3 consists of 17 residues. Germline V CDR1 and CDR2: SGHTS, YDEGEE. The J segment lost 0 bases and the V segment lost 2 bases, leaving 3 bases of the junction unmatched. The CDR3 DNA is TGTGCCAGCAGCTTTTCGGGACTAGCGGCGAACACCGGGGAGCTGTTTTTT. It encodes CASSFSGLAANTGELFF.

This chain connects TRBV28 to TRBJ1-5, with a tentative D call TRBD1 (6 bases). The CDR3 loop spans 15 amino acids. Trimming left V 6 bases short and J 6 bases short, with 18 bases between. The germline CDR1 and CDR2 sequences are MDHEN and SYDVKM. CDR3 residues: CASRNSGGDSQPQHF. In nucleotides, the CDR3 is TGTGCCAGCAGGAATTCGGGGGGCGATTCTCAGCCCCAGCATTTT.

CDR3 loop: CASSSTGGGVYEQYF. The CDR3 region has the DNA TGTGCCAGCAGTTCCACAGGGGGTGGTGTTTACGAGCAGTACTTC. The chain recombines TRBV6-6 with TRBJ2-7, with 8 bases that match TRBD1. The length of the CDR3 is 15 residues. Germline trimming cut 4 bases from V and 4 bases from J; bases unmatched to any gene: 9. The germline V gene encodes CDR1 MNHNY and CDR2 SVGAGI (reference sequence).

This clone came up once. This sequence joins TRBV28 and TRBJ1-5, with 7 bases aligning to TRBD1. CDR3 size: 18 residues. V lost 7 bases and J lost 0; bases outside the gene matches: 15. Germline V gives CDR1 MDHEN, CDR2 SYDVKM. CDR3 DNA sequence: TGTGCCAGCACTCCCTACAGGGGAGGAAGTTATAGCAATCAGCCCCAGCATTTT. It codes for CASTPYRGGSYSNQPQHF. The variable domain in full, with the rest retrieved from reference TRBV28 and TRBJ1-5, is DVKVTQSSRYLVKRTGEKVFLECVQDMDHENMFWYRQDPGLGLRLIYFSYDVKMKEKGDIPEGYSVSREKKERFSLILESASTNQTSMYLCASTPYRGGSYSNQPQHFGDGTRLSIL.

Only a few counts were recorded for this clone. The rearrangement joins TRBV5-6 to TRBJ1-1; weak D call: TRBD1 (5 bases). The CDR3 sequence is 14 residues long. Deletions cut 4 bases from V and 2 bases from J, with 12 bases between. Germline CDR1 is SGHDT and CDR2 is YYEEEE. This CDR3 reads CASSRQYTNTEAFF. In DNA, the CDR3 is TGTGCCAGCAGCAGACAGTATACCAACACTGAAGCTTTCTTT.

This clone appeared a single time. The chain recombines TRBV5-1 with TRBJ2-5; tentatively, D is TRBD2 (6 bases). This CDR3 region has 14 residues. The V end was cut by 5 bases, the J end by 5 bases, with 16 bases between. Germline V CDR1 and CDR2: SGHRS, YFSETQ. CDR3 in amino acids: CASSTGTLEETQYF. CDR3 bases: TGCGCCAGCAGTACCGGGACTCTCGAGGAGACCCAGTACTTC.

This clone was seen a few times. V gene TRBV2 combines with J gene TRBJ2-7; D is uncertain. CDR3 length: 12 residues. Trimming pared 3 bases from V and 4 bases from J, leaving 7 bases between. CDR1 and CDR2 from the germline V gene are SNHLY and FYNNEI. The CDR3 protein is CASSEGLYEQYF. CDR3 bases: TGTGCCAGCAGTGAGGGCCTATACGAGCAGTACTTC.

This chain connects TRBV7-3 to TRBJ1-1; TRBD1 might be the D (6 bases). The germline V gene encodes CDR1 SGHTA and CDR2 FQGTGA. V dropped 1 base and J dropped 4 bases, with 16 bases sitting between them. The CDR3 is 16 residues long. CDR3 DNA: TGTGCCAGCAGCTTAATGGGTACGCGAGGGGGCACTGAAGCTTTCTTT. This encodes CASSLMGTRGGTEAFF.